The entry below gives a single T cell receptor beta chain sequence along with its context. The data stem from a study of T cells in localized non-small cell lung cancer. Germline V gene sequence: CDR1 SGHRS, CDR2 YFSETQ. V trimming: 4 bases; J trimming: 7 bases; junction bases outside the gene matches: 5. There are 14 residues in the CDR3. Sequencing was performed with immunoSEQ multiplex PCR; in TCRdb, only in-frame clones are kept and a portion is missing. The data show approximately 81,000 clones, with around 89% seen just once and 20% to 25% held by the top ten. Sequenced here: peripheral blood, sampled before any cancer treatment. The J gene is TRBJ1-4, the V gene TRBV5-1; 9 nucleotides line up with TRBD1. This clonotype was sampled from a woman aged 35 to 69 with stage I squamous cell lung carcinoma. The CDR3 bases are TGCGCCAGCAGCAAGGACAGGGGACCTGAAAAACTGTTTTTT. Translation: CASSKDRGPEKLFF.